The 31 T cell receptor beta chains below all came from one sample that was sequenced in a study of beta chain features in type 1 diabetes. The authors reverse transcribed all of the isolated RNA, so sequencing captured expressed TCRB transcripts. TCRdb's table, derived via immunoSEQ multiplex PCR, lists solely in-frame clones and lacks some. The sample has under 550,000 clones, 10% to 12% seen once. Sequenced input: naive CD4+ T cells from blood. The source is a woman aged 18-30 years in good health.

CDR3 protein: CSVLTGTGGRGYTF. In DNA form, the CDR3 reads TGCAGCGTTCTTACCGGGACAGGGGGCCGTGGCTACACCTTC. The chain has TRBV29-1 and TRBJ1-2; 12 bases are shared with TRBD1. From germline, CDR1 is SQVTM and CDR2 ANQGSEA. The CDR3 has 14 amino acids. Trimming at V came to 5 bases and at J to 7 bases, leaving 8 bases not matched to a gene.

With regard to this clone: Other nucleotide sequences from this sample produce the same CDR3. The CDR3 DNA is TGTGCCAGCAGCCAAGGGACTAGCTCCTACAATGAGCAGTTCTTC. It is translated as CASSQGTSSYNEQFF. The genes are TRBV14 and TRBJ2-1; 7 bases are shared with TRBD2. The germline gives CDR1 SGHDN, CDR2 FVKESK. The ends lost 1 base at V and 0 bases at J; junction bases unmatched: 0. The CDR3 is 15 residues long. The variable domain in full, completed from reference TRBV14 and TRBJ2-1, reads EAGVTQFPSHSVIEKGQTVTLRCDPISGHDNLYWYRRVMGKEIKFLLHFVKESKQDESGMPNNRFLAERTGGTYSTLKVQPAELEDSGVYFCASSQGTSSYNEQFFGPGTRLTVL.

A few counts support this clone. This chain links TRBV29-1 with TRBJ2-3; D may be TRBD2 (6 bases). Germline assignment: CDR1 SQVTM and CDR2 ANQGSEA. CDR3 size: 11 residues. Between the trimmed V and J ends, which lost 7 bases and 6 bases, there was a span of 11 bases. This chain's CDR3 is CSAARGDTQYF. For the CDR3, the DNA is TGCAGCGCCGCCCGGGGGGATACGCAGTATTTT.

The chain employs TRBV30 and TRBJ1-5, with 8 bases that match TRBD1. The trim removed 4 bases at V and 7 bases at J, leaving 6 bases unmatched. There are 13 residues in the CDR3. CDR1 and CDR2 from the germline V gene are GTSNPN and SVGIG (reference sequence). The CDR3 is CAWKQGARQPQHF. For the CDR3, the DNA is TGTGCCTGGAAGCAGGGGGCCCGCCAGCCCCAGCATTTT.

The rearrangement links TRBV7-3 to TRBJ2-3, with D possibly matching TRBD2 (6 bases). The germline gives CDR1 SGHTA, CDR2 FQGTGA. The CDR3 consists of 14 residues. Trimming cost V 6 bases and J 4 bases, with 14 bases left between them. The CDR3 sequence: CASREAPGADTQYF. In nucleotides, the CDR3 is TGTGCCAGCAGGGAAGCGCCGGGGGCAGATACGCAGTATTTT.

This chain uses TRBV25-1 with TRBJ2-7, with a weak D call TRBD1 (6 bases). V was shortened by 5 bases and J by 2 bases, with 13 bases between the two germline ends. The CDR3 is 14 residues long. Germline lookup yields CDR1 MGHDK and CDR2 SYGVNS. CDR3 sequence reads: CASSLSTGTYEQYF. The CDR3 DNA is TGTGCCAGCAGTCTGTCGACAGGTACCTACGAGCAGTACTTC.

This rearrangement joins TRBV7-9 to TRBJ2-7; D is undetermined. With 0 bases removed from V and 5 bases from J, the gap between germline ends came to 14 bases. The length of the CDR3 is 15 residues. Germline CDR1 and CDR2: SEHNR and FQNEAQ (reference sequence). Written as DNA, the CDR3 is TGTGCCAGCAGCTTAGCGCTCTCGGGCGTTGACGAGCAGTACTTC. This encodes CASSLALSGVDEQYF.

This sequence joins TRBV15 and TRBJ2-7; D is undetermined. CDR3 length: 12 amino acids. The germline gives CDR1 LNHNV, CDR2 YYDKDF (reference sequence). V was trimmed by 2 bases and J by 4 bases, leaving 6 bases between them. The CDR3 protein is CATSRWGYEQYV. The CDR3 DNA reads TGTGCCACCAGCAGATGGGGATACGAGCAGTACGTC.

The sample holds a few counts of this clone. The chain employs TRBV9 and TRBJ2-1; 8 nucleotides line up with TRBD1. The germline V gene has CDR1 SGDLS and CDR2 YYNGEE. J lost 4 bases, V lost 6 bases, and 6 bases had no gene match. The CDR3 has 14 residues. CDR3 loop: CASTPGQAYNEQFF. The CDR3 region has the DNA TGTGCCAGCACCCCGGGACAGGCGTACAATGAGCAGTTCTTC.

This clone was observed a few times. This sequence joins TRBV9 and TRBJ1-2, with 7 bases fitting TRBD1. J gave up 8 bases and V 0 bases, and 7 bases lay outside the gene matches. CDR1 and CDR2 from the germline V gene are SGDLS and YYNGEE. The CDR3 length is 14 residues. The CDR3 bases are TGTGCCAGCAGCGTAGCGTCGGGACAGCCGGGCTACACCTTC. Residues: CASSVASGQPGYTF. Drawing the rest from reference TRBV9 and TRBJ1-2, the complete variable domain is DSGVTQTPKHLITATGQRVTLRCSPRSGDLSVYWYQQSLDQGLQFLIQYYNGEERAKGNILERFSAQQFPDLHSELNLSSLELGDSALYFCASSVASGQPGYTFGSGTRLTVV.

A few counts support this clone. This rearrangement joins TRBV19 to TRBJ2-5; either TRBD1 or TRBD2 may supply D (5 bases each). CDR1 is LNHDA, CDR2 SQIVND, per germline (reference sequence). The CDR3 length is 13 residues. With 6 bases removed from V and 3 bases from J, the gap between germline ends came to 11 bases. The CDR3 region is CASRTGTEETQYF. The DNA of the CDR3 is TGTGCCAGTAGGACCGGGACCGAAGAGACCCAGTACTTC.

The chain couples TRBV29-1 to TRBJ1-1; D ambiguous. This CDR3 is 12 amino acids long. From germline, CDR1 is SQVTM and CDR2 ANQGSEA. V lost 4 bases and J 7 bases, leaving 13 bases between the germline ends. In DNA, the CDR3 is TGCAGCGTTGCCTCTACAGTAGTTGAAGCTTTCTTT. Its translation is CSVASTVVEAFF.

This clone occurred a few times. The rearrangement links TRBV7-9 to TRBJ1-2, with 8 bases lining up with TRBD1. With V trimmed by 5 bases and J by 3 bases, 2 bases remained unmatched. The V gene's germline CDR1 is SEHNR and CDR2 FQNEAQ (reference sequence). The CDR3 runs to 13 residues. The CDR3 bases are TGTGCCAGCAGCCAGGGACAGGACTATGGCTACACCTTC. This gives the protein CASSQGQDYGYTF.

The table lists this clone with a few counts. This chain links TRBV7-2 with TRBJ2-4; possible D gene TRBD2, 6 bases. The ends were cut back, 1 base at V and 11 bases at J, with 15 bases in the middle. This CDR3 contains 14 residues. Germline V gene lookup returns CDR1 SGHTA and CDR2 FQGNSA. CDR3 in amino acids: CASSLGGGEVVQYF. The CDR3 DNA is TGTGCCAGCAGCTTAGGAGGAGGGGAGGTCGTTCAGTACTTC.

The chain carries TRBV20-1 and TRBJ2-7; D is unresolved. CDR3 length: 10 amino acids. V lost 3 bases and J lost 5, with 5 bases in between. Germline loops: CDR1 DFQATT, CDR2 SNEGSKA (reference sequence). The CDR3 DNA follows: TGCAGTGCTAGTTCGAACGAGCAGTACTTC. This codes for CSASSNEQYF.

This clone was detected only a few times. This rearrangement joins TRBV29-1 to TRBJ2-1; D call uncertain. Germline values: CDR1 SQVTM, CDR2 ANQGSEA. The CDR3 is 13 residues long. Deletions cut 4 bases from V and 0 bases from J, with 7 bases between. CDR3: CSVVQSSYNEQFF. The CDR3 bases are TGCAGCGTTGTCCAGAGCTCCTACAATGAGCAGTTCTTC.

This chain uses TRBV9 with TRBJ1-1; D gene ambiguous. This CDR3 contains 13 residues. The ends were cut back, 1 base at V and 3 bases at J, with 7 bases in the middle. Looked up from germline, CDR1 is SGDLS and CDR2 is YYNGEE. As DNA, the CDR3 is TGTGCCAGCAGCGTAACGACATACACTGAAGCTTTCTTT. Encoded protein: CASSVTTYTEAFF. Variable domain in full (rest from reference TRBV9 and TRBJ1-1): DSGVTQTPKHLITATGQRVTLRCSPRSGDLSVYWYQQSLDQGLQFLIQYYNGEERAKGNILERFSAQQFPDLHSELNLSSLELGDSALYFCASSVTTYTEAFFGQGTRLTVV.

This clone has a handful of counts. The rearrangement uses TRBV7-3 and TRBJ2-3; no definite D call. V shed 5 bases and J shed 3 bases, with 18 bases lying between them. Germline lookup yields CDR1 SGHTA and CDR2 FQGTGA. CDR3 size: 16 residues. The chain's CDR3 is CASSLKGSHGTDTQYF. DNA of the CDR3: TGTGCCAGCAGCCTCAAAGGCAGCCACGGGACAGATACGCAGTATTTT. Complete variable domain (other parts from reference TRBV7-3 and TRBJ2-3): GAGVSQTPSNKVTEKGKYVELRCDPISGHTALYWYRQSLGQGPEFLIYFQGTGAADDSGLPNDRFFAVRPEGSVSTLKIQRTERGDSAVYLCASSLKGSHGTDTQYFGPGTRLTVL.

As to this clone: At one of its ends the junction is not consistent with the germline gene, which may arise from a read error. The chain uses TRBV2 and TRBJ2-3; 7 nucleotides agree with TRBD2. CDR3 length equals 11 residues. Germline V gene lookup returns CDR1 SNHLY and CDR2 FYNNEI. The CDR3 loop reads CASSVAGPPSF. CDR3 DNA: TGTGCCAGCAGCGTAGCGGGCCCGCCGTCTTTT.

The CDR3, as DNA: TGCGCCAGCAGCTGGCCAGGACTAGCGGGGGTCAATGAGCAGTTCTTC. Its protein is CASSWPGLAGVNEQFF. This rearrangement joins TRBV5-1 to TRBJ2-1; 13 positions agree with TRBD2. Germline lookup yields CDR1 SGHRS and CDR2 YFSETQ. V gave up 3 bases and J gave up 6 bases; unmatched junction bases: 6. This CDR3 spans 16 amino acids.

This clone was counted a few times. The V and J genes are TRBV10-2 and TRBJ1-2; the D is unclear. Germline V gives CDR1 WSHSY, CDR2 SAAADI. This CDR3 has 11 residues. Between the trimmed V and J ends, which lost 8 bases and 8 bases, there was a span of 12 bases. In DNA form, the CDR3 reads TGCGCCAGCTCCGACATATACGGCTACACCTTC. Protein product: CASSDIYGYTF.

The V call is TRBV10-3, the J call TRBJ2-3; perhaps TRBD2 as D (5 bases). CDR1 is ENHRY and CDR2 is SYGVKD in the germline V gene. This CDR3 has 13 amino acids. Trimming left V 6 bases short and J 0 bases short, with 7 bases between. The CDR3 bases are TGTGCCATCAGCGGGGTTAGCACAGATACGCAGTATTTT. It specifies CAISGVSTDTQYF.

The chain joins TRBV15 to TRBJ2-7, with 8 bases matching TRBD1. CDR1 LNHNV and CDR2 YYDKDF come from the germline V gene (reference sequence). The CDR3 is 12 amino acids. CDR3 nucleotide sequence: TGTGCCACCAGCAGAGCGACAGGGGCCCCACACGTC. Its translation is CATSRATGAPHV.

Only a few counts were recorded for this clone. The genes are TRBV7-3 and TRBJ2-7; D not certain. The V and J ends lost 5 bases and 5 bases respectively, with 13 bases between them. Looked up from germline, CDR1 is SGHTA and CDR2 is FQGTGA. This CDR3 is 13 amino acids long. CDR3 residues: CASSGPGHDEQYF. CDR3 bases: TGTGCCAGCAGCGGGCCGGGCCACGACGAGCAGTACTTC.

V is TRBV30 and J is TRBJ2-1; maybe TRBD2 (5 bases). V was pared by 3 bases and J by 2 bases, with 11 bases between. CDR3 length equals 14 residues. Looked up from germline, CDR1 is GTSNPN and CDR2 is SVGIG (reference sequence). CDR3 region: CAWSGMGAYNEQFF. The CDR3 DNA reads TGTGCCTGGAGCGGTATGGGAGCCTACAATGAGCAGTTCTTC.

This clone was seen a few times. The chain couples TRBV4-2 to TRBJ2-1; the match to TRBD1 covers 11 bases. This CDR3 has 15 residues. The V and J ends lost 4 bases and 9 bases, in that order; junction bases with no gene match: 8. Germline V gene data show CDR1 as LGHNA and CDR2 as YNFKEQ. The CDR3, as DNA: TGTGCCAGCAGCCCCGAAGGACAGGGGGCGCGTGAGCAGTTCTTC. It translates to CASSPEGQGAREQFF.

This clone was counted a few times. The rearrangement uses TRBV27 and TRBJ1-5; D is unclear. This CDR3 comprises 13 residues. Trimming took off 6 bases at V and 0 bases at J, with 6 bases between the two ends. Germline lookup yields CDR1 MNHEY and CDR2 SMNVEV (reference sequence). The CDR3 here is CASRLTSNQPQHF. Written as DNA, the CDR3 is TGTGCCAGCAGGTTAACTAGCAATCAGCCCCAGCATTTT.

This clone has a handful of counts. This chain uses TRBV5-1 with TRBJ2-3; a possible D gene is TRBD2 (6 bases). Germline V gene sequence: CDR1 SGHRS, CDR2 YFSETQ. CDR3 size: 14 residues. V was shortened by 0 bases and J by 4 bases, with 9 bases between the two germline ends. The CDR3 is CASSLGGKADTQYF. In DNA form, the CDR3 reads TGCGCCAGCAGCTTGGGCGGGAAGGCAGATACGCAGTATTTT.

For this clone: Other DNA sequences in the sample encode the same CDR3. The genes are TRBV18 and TRBJ1-5, with D possibly being TRBD1 (5 bases). Between the trimmed V and J ends, which lost 2 bases and 2 bases, there was a span of 7 bases. CDR3 size: 14 residues. Germline assignment: CDR1 KGHSH and CDR2 LQKENI. CDR3 in DNA: TGTGCCAGCTCACCAGGGGCGGGCAATCAGCCCCAGCATTTT. Protein sequence: CASSPGAGNQPQHF.

There are a few counts of this clone. The rearrangement links TRBV25-1 to TRBJ2-4; D is unclear. V gave up 7 bases and J gave up 0 bases, with 7 bases separating them. The germline V gene has CDR1 MGHDK and CDR2 SYGVNS. The CDR3 totals 13 residues. The DNA of the CDR3 is TGTGCCAGCACGGGCGTAGCCAAAAACATTCAGTACTTC. Residues: CASTGVAKNIQYF.

The chain uses TRBV4-2 and TRBJ2-5; 9 positions agree with TRBD2. This CDR3 has 16 residues. Germline V gene sequence: CDR1 LGHNA, CDR2 YNFKEQ. J gave up 5 bases and V 1 base, and 8 bases lay outside the gene matches. CDR3: CASSQASGDDRETQYF. CDR3 nucleotide sequence: TGTGCCAGCAGCCAAGCTAGCGGGGATGATCGGGAGACCCAGTACTTC.